This T cell receptor beta chain is drawn from a study of radiotherapy plus CTLA-4 blockade in lung cancer. Study-wide background: Disease control was present in 30% to 35% of patients, and objective responses in 18%. Study-wide points: An expansion of tumor-derived TCR clones occurred in blood after radiotherapy plus ipilimumab. Reportedly, early blood T cell clone dynamics best predicted response, with interferon-beta.

Each patient with chemo-refractory metastatic non-small-cell lung cancer was treated with focal radiation plus CTLA-4 blockade using ipilimumab. Note on this clone: The antigen remains undetermined.

The assay was immunoSEQ multiplex PCR, and TCRdb's table has in-frame clones only and misses some. In the table there are 40,000 to 45,000 clones, roughly 80% of which are singletons. The CDR3 has 13 residues. V lost 6 bases to trimming and J lost 4 bases, with 13 bases between them. Germline V CDR1 and CDR2: GTSNPN, SVGIG (reference sequence). This chain links TRBV30 with TRBJ2-1, with a tentative D call TRBD2 (6 bases). The material sequenced was peripheral blood, taken from a patient treated with radiotherapy plus ipilimumab. This TCR derives from a human donor with non-small cell lung cancer whose response to radiotherapy plus ipilimumab could not be evaluated. DNA of the CDR3: TGTGCCTGTTTGGCGGGGAATTACAATGAGCAGTTCTTC. Its protein is CACLAGNYNEQFF.